The 13 T cell receptor beta chains in this list originate from one sample, sequenced in a study of T-cell memory formation after mild COVID-19. TCRdb reprocessed the 5' RACE reads via MiXCR and lists one record per CDR3 protein. The table records hundreds of thousands of distinct CDR3 sequences, about 20% of them present only once. Sequenced: PBMCs or a T cell subset sorted from them (not recorded which). Receptor source: an adult woman who had mild COVID-19 (a few samples of this study predate the infection). Cell type and time point are not known.

The V and J genes are TRBV5-1 and TRBJ2-7; perhaps TRBD1 as D (6 bases). This CDR3 is built from 15 residues. Germline V gene data show CDR1 as SGHRS and CDR2 as YFSETQ. V was shortened by 0 bases and J by 2 bases, with 12 bases between the two germline ends. The CDR3 bases are TGCGCCAGCAGCTTGGCCGGTGGGGGCCCCTACGAGCAGTACTTC. Its protein is CASSLAGGGPYEQYF.

The genes are TRBV7-2 and TRBJ1-2; D call uncertain. The CDR3 loop spans 14 amino acids. Trimming left V 1 base short and J 2 bases short, with 8 bases between. The germline V gene encodes CDR1 SGHTA and CDR2 FQGNSA. The CDR3 here is CASSLDGLNYGYTF. CDR3 nucleotide sequence: TGTGCCAGCAGCTTAGACGGCCTAAACTATGGCTACACCTTC.

The gene calls are TRBV7-2 and TRBJ1-1; 8 positions agree with TRBD1. CDR3 length: 14 residues. CDR1 SGHTA and CDR2 FQGNSA come from the germline V gene. Losses at the gene ends were 6 bases for V and 8 bases for J; bases not matched to a gene: 11. The chain's CDR3 is CASRIQGAGVEAFF. The CDR3 DNA reads TGTGCCAGCAGAATCCAGGGGGCGGGGGTCGAAGCTTTCTTT. Drawing the rest from reference TRBV7-2 and TRBJ1-1, the complete variable domain is GAGVSQSPSNKVTEKGKDVELRCDPISGHTALYWYRQSLGQGLEFLIYFQGNSAPDKSGLPSDRFSAERTGGSVSTLTIQRTQQEDSAVYLCASRIQGAGVEAFFGQGTRLTVV.

The chain carries TRBV6-2 or TRBV6-3 and TRBJ2-1; 10 bases match TRBD2. The CDR3 totals 17 residues. Trimming at V came to 5 bases and at J to 7 bases, leaving 14 bases not matched to a gene. Per germline, CDR1 MNHEY and CDR2 SVGEGT. CDR3 DNA: TGTGCCAGCAGTCAACTTTTAGCGGGAGGACGTATTAATGAGCAGTTCTTC. It encodes CASSQLLAGGRINEQFF.

This clonotype was seen more than once but under ten times. The chain carries TRBV30 and TRBJ2-3; no firm D call. The CDR3 spans 13 residues. Between the trimmed V and J ends, which lost 0 bases and 9 bases, there was a span of 13 bases. Germline V gene lookup returns CDR1 GTSNPN and CDR2 SVGIG (reference sequence). CDR3 residues: CAWSVPVALTQYF. CDR3 DNA: TGTGCCTGGAGTGTACCGGTGGCCCTAACGCAGTATTTT.

CDR3 sequence (DNA): TGCAGTGCTAGAGATCCGGGGCGCCAAGAGACCCAGTACTTC. Translated, it gives CSARDPGRQETQYF. This chain joins TRBV20-1 and TRBJ2-5, with D perhaps TRBD1 or TRBD2 (5 bases each). Germline values: CDR1 DFQATT, CDR2 SNEGSKA (reference sequence). This CDR3 spans 14 amino acids. V gave up 0 bases and J gave up 1 base, with 9 bases separating them.

Many counts were recorded for this clonotype. The chain is built from TRBV5-1 and TRBJ1-2; TRBD1 matches at 8 bases. Germline-derived CDR1 and CDR2 are SGHRS and YFSETQ. Trimming took 2 bases from V and 4 from J; bases not matched to a gene: 10. The CDR3 has 16 amino acids. The DNA for the CDR3 is TGCGCCAGCAGCTTCGGACAGGGCGGGTCGGCCTATGGCTACACCTTC. Its protein is CASSFGQGGSAYGYTF.

With regard to this clonotype: A read error may account for a junction end that differs from germline. The J gene is TRBJ2-5, the V gene TRBV7-7; TRBD2 agrees at 7 bases. Germline-derived CDR1 and CDR2 are SSHAT and FNYEAQ (reference sequence). This CDR3 has 17 amino acids. The DNA for the CDR3 is TGTGCTAGCAGCTCGTCCAGCGGGATGGTCCCCCAAGAGACCCAGTACTTC. Its protein product is CASSSSSGMVPQETQYF.

The gene calls are TRBV7-9 and TRBJ2-1; D may be TRBD2 (7 bases). Germline V gene lookup returns CDR1 SEHNR and CDR2 FQNEAQ (reference sequence). This CDR3 spans 16 amino acids. V lost 3 bases to trimming and J lost 5 bases, with 17 bases between them. The CDR3 protein is CASSLGGLAANNEQFF. CDR3 nucleotides: TGTGCCAGCAGCTTGGGGGGGCTAGCAGCCAACAATGAGCAGTTCTTC.

This clonotype was detected a few times. The chain carries TRBV12-3 or TRBV12-4 and TRBJ2-3, with 7 bases lining up with TRBD2. The CDR3 runs to 15 residues. After removal of 3 bases from V and 4 bases from J, the junction contained 7 bases not matched to a gene. Here the CDR3 reads CASSFDGGRADTQYF. CDR3 sequence (DNA): TGTGCCAGCAGTTTTGATGGTGGGAGGGCAGATACGCAGTATTTT.

The chain recombines TRBV15 with TRBJ2-1; D possibly corresponds to TRBD2 (5 bases). The length of the CDR3 is 13 residues. Germline CDR1 reads LNHNV; CDR2 reads YYDKDF (reference sequence). Trimming removed 1 base at V and 8 bases at J, with 9 bases between. In nucleotides, the CDR3 is TGTGCCACCAGCAGAGGAGGGAGCGATGAGCAGTTCTTC. Its protein product is CATSRGGSDEQFF.

The rearrangement links TRBV7-9 to TRBJ1-1, with D possibly TRBD1 on 5 matching bases. V was clipped by 5 bases and J by 3 bases, with 10 bases between them. This CDR3 has 13 residues. CDR1 SEHNR and CDR2 FQNEAQ come from the germline V gene (reference sequence). CDR3 bases: TGTGCCAGCAGCCCAGGGTTTTACACTGAAGCTTTCTTT. This sequence encodes CASSPGFYTEAFF.

The chain employs TRBV3-1 and TRBJ2-7; D is uncertain. Germline V CDR1 and CDR2: LGHDT, YNNKEL (reference sequence). The CDR3 has 14 amino acids. Trimming took 0 bases from V and 1 from J, leaving 7 bases between them. CDR3 residues: CASSQDMGSYEQYF. In nucleotides, the CDR3 is TGTGCCAGCAGCCAAGATATGGGGTCCTACGAGCAGTACTTC.